These T cell receptor beta chains were read from a single sample in a study of molecular identifiers for immune sequencing clone quantification. One entry per CDR3 protein results from TCRdb running MiXCR on the PCR reads. The sample lists about 70,000 distinct CDR3 sequences; around 18% were seen once. Sequenced sample: naive CD8+ T cells from blood, with Jurkat cell RNA spiked in. Receptors originate from a human donor in good health. Some libraries in this study had Jurkat cell RNA spiked in. Each CDR3 is given with its conserved first and last residue. The D gene is left open where the match is weak. Clone size is shown for a subset of rows, as once, few, many or a class of expanded clone.

CDR3 DNA | CDR3 protein | clone size | D gene | J gene | V gene
TGCAGTGCTAGATTATCGAGCGGGGTGAACACCGGGGAGCTGTTTTTT | CSARLSSGVNTGELFF | many | TRBD2 | TRBJ2-2 | TRBV20-1
TGTGCCAGCGGATTCAACGACGGGACTAGCGATCCAGATACGCAGTATTTT | CASGFNDGTSDPDTQYF | medium-sized | TRBD2 | TRBJ2-3 | TRBV6-5
TGTGCCAGCAGTATGAACACAGATACGCAGTATTTT | CASSMNTDTQYF | many | NA | TRBJ2-3 | TRBV6-5
TGTGCCAGCAGCCGACTAGCGGGAGGGACAGATACGCAGTATTTT | CASSRLAGGTDTQYF | many | TRBD2 | TRBJ2-3 | TRBV11-2
TGTGCCAGCAGCTTAGGACTCTTCGAGGGTGGACACACTGAAGCTTTCTTT | CASSLGLFEGGHTEAFF | many | NA | TRBJ1-1 | TRBV11-1
TGTGCCAGCAGCTCGTCGAGTACTAGCGGGAGGTTCCAAGAGACCCAGTACTTC | CASSSSSTSGRFQETQYF | NA | TRBD2 | TRBJ2-5 | TRBV11-3
TGTGCCAGCAGCCCTCTTCATGCGGGAGTGTACAATGAGCAGTTCTTC | CASSPLHAGVYNEQFF | few | TRBD2 | TRBJ2-1 | TRBV9
TGTGCCAGCAGCTTAGCCCCGGGTCTCAATGAGCAGTTCTTC | CASSLAPGLNEQFF | many | NA | TRBJ2-1 | TRBV7-2
TGTGCCAGCAGCTTAGTGAGAAACACCATATATTTT | CASSLVRNTIYF | NA | NA | TRBJ1-3 | TRBV11-2
TGTGCCAGCAGCTTAGGACTAGCGGGAGTTGAGCAGTACTTC | CASSLGLAGVEQYF | many | TRBD2 | TRBJ2-7 | TRBV7-9
TGTGCCAGCACCTACACTGCAACTAATGAAAAACTGTTTTTT | CASTYTATNEKLFF | few | NA | TRBJ1-4 | TRBV28
TGTGCCACCTCTTTCCCGGGACAAAACACCGGGGAGCTGTTTTTT | CATSFPGQNTGELFF | NA | NA | TRBJ2-2 | TRBV15
TGCAGTGCCCATTCTGTAGCGGACCAGAACACCGGGGAGCTGTTTTTT | CSAHSVADQNTGELFF | many | NA | TRBJ2-2 | TRBV20-1
TGTGCCAGCAGTGAAGGGTGGCAGAAGAACAATGAGCAGTTCTTC | CASSEGWQKNNEQFF | many | NA | TRBJ2-1 | TRBV2
TGTGCCACTAAAGGGGGGGGCACTGAAGCTTTCTTT | CATKGGGTEAFF | NA | NA | TRBJ1-1 | TRBV12-3/TRBV12-4
TGTGCCACCAGTGAGCGGACAGGGGGCGCGTGGAATGAGCAGTTCTTC | CATSERTGGAWNEQFF | many | TRBD1 | TRBJ2-1 | TRBV24-1
TGTGCCAGCAGCCAAACAACTAGCGGGTGGGGCCACGAGCAGTACTTC | CASSQTTSGWGHEQYF | few | TRBD2 | TRBJ2-7 | TRBV7-2
TGTGCCAGCAGCTTTGATAGCGGGTCCACAGATACGCAGTATTTT | CASSFDSGSTDTQYF | many | TRBD2 | TRBJ2-3 | TRBV7-2
TGTGCCAGCAGCCAAGTAGCGGGGGCTGTTTGGGGCAATGAGCAGTTCTTC | CASSQVAGAVWGNEQFF | NA | TRBD2 | TRBJ2-1 | TRBV14
TGTGCCAGCAGTTACAGGCGACTAGCGCATCAAGAGACCCAGTACTTC | CASSYRRLAHQETQYF | many | TRBD2 | TRBJ2-5 | TRBV6-2/TRBV6-3
TGTGCCAGTAGTCTCGGACCCACATACGAGCAGTACTTC | CASSLGPTYEQYF | many | NA | TRBJ2-7 | TRBV19
TGCAGCGCCCATCTGGGATACGAGCAGTACTTC | CSAHLGYEQYF | many | NA | TRBJ2-7 | TRBV29-1
TGTGCCAGCAGTTCCGGGACAGGGGGTGAAAAACTGTTTTTT | CASSSGTGGEKLFF | few | TRBD1 | TRBJ1-4 | TRBV27
TGTGCCAGCAGTCACAATAGAGCTGGGTACAATGAGCAGTTCTTC | CASSHNRAGYNEQFF | many | NA | TRBJ2-1 | TRBV6-6
TGTGCCAGCAGTTTATCAGGAGACGAGCAGTACTTC | CASSLSGDEQYF | many | NA | TRBJ2-7 | TRBV27
TGTGCCAGCAGCCAAGTAGAAGCGGGGGGGCTCATAAGCACAGATACGCAGTATTTT | CASSQVEAGGLISTDTQYF | many | TRBD2 | TRBJ2-3 | TRBV4-2
TGTGCCAGCAGCTACGGGGGCAGCTACGAGCAGTACTTC | CASSYGGSYEQYF | NA | NA | TRBJ2-7 | TRBV7-2
TGTGCCAGCAGTGACACAGGGGTTGGTCATGGCTACACCTTC | CASSDTGVGHGYTF | few | TRBD1 | TRBJ1-2 | TRBV25-1
TGTGCCAGCAGTTTAAATAGGGACGGGGCCGGGGAGCTGTTTTTT | CASSLNRDGAGELFF | few | NA | TRBJ2-2 | TRBV12-3/TRBV12-4
TGTGCCAGCATTCTTAGGGCATTTAGCTATGGCTACACCTTC | CASILRAFSYGYTF | many | NA | TRBJ1-2 | TRBV2
TGTGCCAGCAGTCCCTACATTCCCGGGACAGGGGACACTCAGCCCCAGCATTTT | CASSPYIPGTGDTQPQHF | many | TRBD1 | TRBJ1-5 | TRBV27
TGTGCCAGCAGTTTATTAGGACAATACAATGAGCAGTTCTTC | CASSLLGQYNEQFF | NA | NA | TRBJ2-1 | TRBV27
TGTGCCAGTCCATCGACGACGAACACTGAAGCTTTCTTT | CASPSTTNTEAFF | many | NA | TRBJ1-1 | TRBV2